These 24 T cell receptor beta chains originate from one sample sequenced in a study of response to subunit inactivated influenza vaccine. In TCRdb, the RT-PCR reads were re-called with MiXCR into one record per CDR3 protein. This sample yields a few hundred thousand distinct CDR3 sequences, of which less than 15% are seen a single time; roughly 11% belongs to the top ten. Material: PBMCs from blood, obtained about 13 days after vaccination. The receptors were gathered from a man in his fifties who received an inactivated influenza vaccine.

The J gene is TRBJ2-7, the V gene TRBV6-2 or TRBV6-3; the D is unclear. The CDR3 runs to 12 residues. Looked up from germline, CDR1 is MNHEY and CDR2 is SVGEGT. The V end lost 7 bases, the J end lost 4 bases, and 11 bases lay between the germline ends. CDR3 residues: CASTNNEYEQYF. The CDR3 DNA reads TGTGCCAGCACCAATAACGAGTACGAGCAGTACTTC.

The rearrangement joins TRBV6-2 or TRBV6-3 to TRBJ1-2, with a weak D call TRBD1 (6 bases). CDR1 MNHEY and CDR2 SVGEGT come from the germline V gene. V gave up 6 bases and J gave up 8 bases, with 13 bases separating them. The length of the CDR3 is 12 residues. The CDR3 bases are TGTGCCAGCAGCTCAGGGGCGTTCGGCTACACCTTC. Amino acids: CASSSGAFGYTF.

The CDR3 DNA reads TGTGCCAGCAGTTACTCGAGAGGGGCCAACACCGGGGAGCTGTTTTTT. This encodes CASSYSRGANTGELFF. The chain joins TRBV6-5 to TRBJ2-2, with D perhaps assigned TRBD1 or TRBD2 (5 bases each). This CDR3 region has 16 residues. Deletions cut 0 bases from V and 2 bases from J, with 10 bases between. Germline CDR1 reads MNHEY; CDR2 reads SVGAGI.

In this sample, this clonotype turned up a few times. The chain links TRBV27 to TRBJ2-1; no clear D. CDR1 is MNHEY and CDR2 is SMNVEV in the germline V gene (reference sequence). The CDR3 sequence is 14 residues long. Trimming stripped 3 bases from V and 5 bases from J, with 11 bases between. The CDR3 sequence: CASSFFADNNEQFF. The DNA of the CDR3 is TGTGCCAGCAGTTTCTTCGCGGATAACAATGAGCAGTTCTTC.

V gene TRBV4-1 combines with J gene TRBJ2-1, with D possibly being TRBD2 (6 bases). Germline CDR1 and CDR2: MGHRA and YSYEKL. The CDR3 totals 15 residues. The V and J ends lost 0 bases and 2 bases respectively, with 8 bases between them. CDR3 sequence (DNA): TGCGCCAGCAGCCAAGAAGAGCGGGCCTACAATGAGCAGTTCTTC. This gives the protein CASSQEERAYNEQFF.

The chain combines TRBV28 with TRBJ2-3; tentatively, D is TRBD1 or TRBD2 (5 bases each). V lost 2 bases and J 4 bases, leaving 19 bases between the germline ends. The CDR3 extends over 17 amino acids. The germline CDR1 and CDR2 sequences are MDHEN and SYDVKM. The CDR3 region has the DNA TGTGCCAGCAGTTTAGGGAGCACAGGTGAATTTGCAGATACGCAGTATTTT. Translating it yields CASSLGSTGEFADTQYF.

This clonotype was detected a few times. The genes are TRBV20-1 and TRBJ1-6; unclear D gene. The germline V and J ends were trimmed by 3 bases and 0 bases, with 6 bases remaining between them. The germline gives CDR1 DFQATT, CDR2 SNEGSKA (reference sequence). The CDR3 sequence is 14 residues long. The CDR3 coding sequence is TGCAGTGCTAGTCCAAGCTCCTATAATTCACCCCTCCACTTT. This translates into CSASPSSYNSPLHF.

At least ten counts were recorded for this clonotype. The chain links TRBV7-8 to TRBJ2-4; D remains ambiguous. Trimming took off 0 bases at V and 1 base at J, with 13 bases between the two ends. The CDR3 spans 17 residues. The germline V gene has CDR1 SGHVS and CDR2 FQNEAQ. The CDR3 nucleotides read TGTGCCAGCAGCTTAGCCAGGTTGGCTGCCGCCAAAAACATTCAGTACTTC. This gives the protein CASSLARLAAAKNIQYF.

The chain is built from TRBV5-5 and TRBJ2-3, with D possibly TRBD2 on 6 matching bases. V lost 3 bases and J lost 0, with 11 bases in between. Germline CDR1 SGHKS, CDR2 YYEKEE (reference sequence). CDR3 size: 15 residues. CDR3 in DNA: TGTGCCAGCAGCTCCCCGGGGACTAGCACAGATACGCAGTATTTT. It yields the protein CASSSPGTSTDTQYF.

There are a few counts of this clonotype. The chain combines TRBV7-2 with TRBJ2-1, with a weak D call TRBD2 (5 bases). The germline gives CDR1 SGHTA, CDR2 FQGNSA. CDR3 length: 13 amino acids. Trimming pared 6 bases from V and 10 bases from J, leaving 16 bases between. Here the CDR3 reads CASRLDPRGEQFF. The DNA for the CDR3 is TGTGCCAGCAGACTAGACCCCCGCGGGGAGCAGTTCTTC.

This chain links TRBV7-2 with TRBJ2-3; D unresolved. V was clipped by 0 bases and J by 0 bases, with 10 bases between them. CDR1 is SGHTA and CDR2 is FQGNSA in the germline V gene. The CDR3 is 16 residues long. CDR3 amino acids: CASSLASLTSTDTQYF. The DNA of the CDR3 is TGTGCCAGCAGCTTAGCTAGTCTAACTAGCACAGATACGCAGTATTTT.

This chain connects TRBV4-3 to TRBJ2-3; D is possibly TRBD1 (6 bases). Between the trimmed V and J ends, which lost 8 bases and 1 base, there was a span of 10 bases. The CDR3 is made up of 13 amino acids. The germline gives CDR1 LGHNA, CDR2 YSLEER. As DNA, the CDR3 is TGCGCCAGCGGCCGACAGGGCACAGATACGCAGTATTTT. Encoded protein: CASGRQGTDTQYF.

The genes are TRBV7-2 and TRBJ2-3; D unresolved. CDR1 SGHTA and CDR2 FQGNSA come from the germline V gene. CDR3 length: 16 residues. V lost 3 bases and J lost 0, with 13 bases in between. CDR3 nucleotide sequence: TGTGCCAGCAGCTTTAATGGCAGGTCTAGCACAGATACGCAGTATTTT. This encodes CASSFNGRSSTDTQYF.

Written as DNA, the CDR3 is TGTGCCAGCAGCTTAGGGACAATCTACGAGCAGTACTTC. Translating it yields CASSLGTIYEQYF. The J gene is TRBJ2-7, the V gene TRBV7-9, with TRBD1 as a possible D gene (5 bases). The V gene lost 1 base and the J gene lost 3 bases, with 7 bases spanning the gap. CDR3 length: 13 residues. From germline, CDR1 is SEHNR and CDR2 FQNEAQ (reference sequence). The full variable domain, its missing parts supplied by reference TRBV7-9 and TRBJ2-7, is DTGVSQNPRHKITKRGQNVTFRCDPISEHNRLYWYRQTLGQGPEFLTYFQNEAQLEKSRLLSDRFSAERPKGSFSTLEIQRTEQGDSAMYLCASSLGTIYEQYFGPGTRLTVT.

This clonotype showed up just a few times. V usage is TRBV3-1 and J usage is TRBJ2-2; perhaps TRBD1 as D (6 bases). The CDR3 contains 16 residues. Germline CDR1 reads LGHDT; CDR2 reads YNNKEL (reference sequence). V was trimmed by 6 bases and J by 0 bases, leaving 14 bases between them. CDR3 DNA: TGTGCCAGCAGAAAAGGACAGCTTACGAACACCGGGGAGCTGTTTTTT. Translation: CASRKGQLTNTGELFF.

This clonotype was counted a few times. The chain is built from TRBV6-2 or TRBV6-3 and TRBJ2-5, with 14 nucleotides matching TRBD2. This CDR3 region has 16 residues. Germline V gene sequence: CDR1 MNHEY, CDR2 SVGEGT. The V segment lost 5 bases and the J segment 4 bases; nucleotides outside the gene matches: 6. The CDR3 nucleotides read TGTGCCAGCAGTGGTGAGACTAGCGGGAGGGGAGAGACCCAGTACTTC. It translates to CASSGETSGRGETQYF.

V is TRBV6-5 and J is TRBJ1-1, with no clear D. Trimming shortened V by 8 bases and J by 6 bases, and 7 bases separated the two germline ends. The CDR3 consists of 10 residues. Germline assignment: CDR1 MNHEY and CDR2 SVGAGI. The CDR3 DNA reads TGTGCCAGCCCCGCGGCTGAAGCTTTCTTT. Translating it yields CASPAAEAFF.

This clonotype showed up just a few times. V gene TRBV7-2 combines with J gene TRBJ2-7, with D unresolved. There are 12 residues in the CDR3. V lost 4 bases, J lost 5 bases, and 9 bases lay in between. The germline gives CDR1 SGHTA, CDR2 FQGNSA. The CDR3 sequence is CASSSPPDEQYF. The CDR3 nucleotides are TGTGCCAGCAGCTCGCCGCCGGACGAGCAGTACTTC.

This clonotype has at least ten counts. The V and J genes are TRBV28 and TRBJ2-3; TRBD2 agrees at 14 bases. The V segment lost 1 base and the J segment 2 bases; nucleotides outside the gene matches: 8. The CDR3 loop spans 19 amino acids. Germline CDR1 reads MDHEN; CDR2 reads SYDVKM. This CDR3 reads CASSLSGLAGVSFTDTQYF. CDR3 bases: TGTGCCAGCAGTTTATCGGGACTAGCGGGGGTTTCGTTCACAGATACGCAGTATTTT.

This clonotype appeared many times. J is TRBJ1-4 and V is TRBV6-5; D not resolved. The CDR3 covers 15 residues. The V end was cut by 0 bases, the J end by 7 bases, with 12 bases between. From germline, CDR1 is MNHEY and CDR2 SVGAGI. CDR3 DNA sequence: TGTGCCAGCAGTTACTCAGAGGGTGGGAGTGAAAAACTGTTTTTT. Protein sequence: CASSYSEGGSEKLFF.

This clonotype was counted between two and nine times. V gene TRBV20-1 combines with J gene TRBJ1-2; 7 nucleotides line up with TRBD1. CDR1 and CDR2 (germline): DFQATT, SNEGSKA (reference sequence). CDR3 size: 14 residues. J lost 3 bases, V lost 2 bases, and 6 bases had no gene match. The CDR3 reads CSARSGQAYYGYTF. CDR3 nucleotides: TGCAGTGCTAGAAGTGGACAGGCGTACTATGGCTACACCTTC.

The V call is TRBV5-1, the J call TRBJ2-5, with D uncertain. Germline loops: CDR1 SGHRS, CDR2 YFSETQ. CDR3 size: 15 residues. V was shortened by 0 bases and J by 0 bases, with 9 bases between the two germline ends. CDR3 nucleotides: TGCGCCAGCAGCTTGGCCGGGCGGTACCAAGAGACCCAGTACTTC. It is translated as CASSLAGRYQETQYF.

A word on this clonotype: Relative to the germline gene, one junction end is altered; a read error may explain this. V usage is TRBV5-7 and J usage is TRBJ1-2, with D perhaps TRBD1 (5 bases). TRBV5-7 is reported as an ORF; its role is uncertain. The CDR3 covers 14 residues. CDR3 sequence (DNA): TGTGCCAGCAACTTGACAGAACTTAACTATGGCTACACCTTC. Protein: CASNLTELNYGYTF.

This clonotype was seen more than once but under ten times. The chain has TRBV20-1 and TRBJ1-5, with 7 bases that match TRBD1. V gave up 4 bases and J gave up 0 bases; unmatched junction bases: 9. The CDR3 covers 16 residues. Germline values: CDR1 DFQATT, CDR2 SNEGSKA (reference sequence). For the CDR3, the DNA is TGCAGTGCTAAGAAACCGGGGGACAGTAGCAATCAGCCCCAGCATTTT. Its protein is CSAKKPGDSSNQPQHF.